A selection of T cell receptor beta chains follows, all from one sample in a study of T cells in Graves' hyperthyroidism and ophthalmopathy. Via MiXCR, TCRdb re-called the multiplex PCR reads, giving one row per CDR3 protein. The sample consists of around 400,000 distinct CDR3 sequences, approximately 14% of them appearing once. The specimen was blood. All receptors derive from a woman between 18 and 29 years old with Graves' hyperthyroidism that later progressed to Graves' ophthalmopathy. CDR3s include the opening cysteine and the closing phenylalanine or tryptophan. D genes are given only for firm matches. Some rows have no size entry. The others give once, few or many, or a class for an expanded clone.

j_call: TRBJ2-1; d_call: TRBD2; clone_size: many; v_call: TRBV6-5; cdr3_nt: TGTGCCAGCAGTTACTCTCCGGAAGTAGCGGGAGGTGAGCAGTTCTTC; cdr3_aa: CASSYSPEVAGGEQFF
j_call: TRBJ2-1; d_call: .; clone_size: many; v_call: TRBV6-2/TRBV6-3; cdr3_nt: TGTGCCAGCAGTCAGGGCGCTAGCGCAGAGCAGTTCTTC; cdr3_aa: CASSQGASAEQFF
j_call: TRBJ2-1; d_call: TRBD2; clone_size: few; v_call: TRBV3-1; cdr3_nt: TGTGCCAGCAGCCAAGGGACTAGAGCTTCTAATGAGCAGTTCTTC; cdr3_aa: CASSQGTRASNEQFF
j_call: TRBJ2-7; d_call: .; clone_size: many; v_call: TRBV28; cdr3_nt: TGTGCCAGCAGTTTTTCCCGGGACGTCTCCTACGAGCAGTACTTC; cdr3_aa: CASSFSRDVSYEQYF
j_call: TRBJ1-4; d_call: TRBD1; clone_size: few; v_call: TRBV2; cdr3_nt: TGTGCCAGCAGTGTACAGGGGACTGAAAAACTGTTTTTT; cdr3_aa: CASSVQGTEKLFF
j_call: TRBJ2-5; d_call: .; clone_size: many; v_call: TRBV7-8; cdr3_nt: TGTGCCAGCAGCTCCCTCAGGTCCGGACTGAGACAAGAGACCCAGTACTTC; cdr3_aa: CASSSLRSGLRQETQYF
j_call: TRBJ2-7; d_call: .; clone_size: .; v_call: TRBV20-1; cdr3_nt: TGCAGTGCCCTGGAACCGCGGAACGAGCAGTACTTC; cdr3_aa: CSALEPRNEQYF
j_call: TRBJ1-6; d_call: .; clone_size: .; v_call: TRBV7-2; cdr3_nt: TGTGCCAGCAGCTTAGCGGGGGGGAACAATTCACCCCTCCACTTT; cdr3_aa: CASSLAGGNNSPLHF
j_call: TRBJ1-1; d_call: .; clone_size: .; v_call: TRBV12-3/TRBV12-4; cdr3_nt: TGTGCCAGCAGTTTTCCCGGGGCCAGGATGAACACTGAAGCTTTCTTT; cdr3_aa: CASSFPGARMNTEAFF
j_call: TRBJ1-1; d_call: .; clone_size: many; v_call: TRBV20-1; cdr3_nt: TGCAGTGCTAGAAAACTTACAATGAACACTGAAGCTTTCTTT; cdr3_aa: CSARKLTMNTEAFF
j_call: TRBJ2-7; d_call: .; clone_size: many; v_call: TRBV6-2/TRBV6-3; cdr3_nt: TGTGCCAGCACCCCTCCCGGTTCAGGCAGGACCTACGAGCAGTACTTC; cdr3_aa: CASTPPGSGRTYEQYF
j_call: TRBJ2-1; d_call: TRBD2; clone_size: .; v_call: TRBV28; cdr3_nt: TGTGCCAGCAGTCCCCTGACTAGCGGGAGGGCCTACAATGAGCAGTTCTTC; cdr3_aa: CASSPLTSGRAYNEQFF
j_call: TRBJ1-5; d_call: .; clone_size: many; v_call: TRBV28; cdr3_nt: TGTGCCAGCAGTTTCTCGATTTGGCCCTTCAATCAGCCCCAGCATTTT; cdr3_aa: CASSFSIWPFNQPQHF
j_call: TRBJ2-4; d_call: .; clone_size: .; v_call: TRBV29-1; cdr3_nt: TGCAGCGTTGGAGTCCCAACCAAAAACATTCAGTACTTC; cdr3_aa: CSVGVPTKNIQYF
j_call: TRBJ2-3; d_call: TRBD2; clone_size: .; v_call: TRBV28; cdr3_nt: TGTGCCAGCAGTTTATCGGCTAGCGGGACAGATACGCAGTATTTT; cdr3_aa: CASSLSASGTDTQYF
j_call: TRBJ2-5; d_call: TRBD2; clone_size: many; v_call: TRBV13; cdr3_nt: TGTGCCAGCAGCTTACTTGGTAGCGGGGGCGAGACCCAGTACTTC; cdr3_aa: CASSLLGSGGETQYF
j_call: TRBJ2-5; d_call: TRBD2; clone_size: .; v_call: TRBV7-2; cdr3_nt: TGTGCCAGCAGCTTCATAGCGGGAGGGCTGGAGACCCAGTACTTC; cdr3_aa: CASSFIAGGLETQYF
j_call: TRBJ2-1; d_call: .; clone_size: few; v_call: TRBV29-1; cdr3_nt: TGCAGCGTTGAAGATAACCTAGACAATGAGCAGTTCTTC; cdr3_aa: CSVEDNLDNEQFF
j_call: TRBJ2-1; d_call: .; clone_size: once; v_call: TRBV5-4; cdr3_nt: TGTGCCAGCAGTCCTTCGCGACCCCAGGCCTCCTACAATGAGCAGTTCTTC; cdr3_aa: CASSPSRPQASYNEQFF
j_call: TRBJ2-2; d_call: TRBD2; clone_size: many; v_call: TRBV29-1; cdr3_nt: TGCAGCGTCGAGCTGAGGACTAGCGGGAGCACCGGGGAGCTGTTTTTT; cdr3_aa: CSVELRTSGSTGELFF
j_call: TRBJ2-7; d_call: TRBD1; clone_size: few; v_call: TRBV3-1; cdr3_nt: TGTGCCAGCAGCCATCCCCGGACAGGGCACTACGAGCAGTACTTC; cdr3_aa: CASSHPRTGHYEQYF
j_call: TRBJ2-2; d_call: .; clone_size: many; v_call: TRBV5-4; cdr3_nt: TGTGCCAGCAGCTTCTACACCGGGGAGCTGTTTTTT; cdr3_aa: CASSFYTGELFF
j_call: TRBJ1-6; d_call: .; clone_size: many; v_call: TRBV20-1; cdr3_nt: TGCAGTGCTGGGACTGGGACCAATAATTCACCCCTCCACTTT; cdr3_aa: CSAGTGTNNSPLHF
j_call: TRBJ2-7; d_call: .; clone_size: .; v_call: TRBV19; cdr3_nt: TGTGCCAGTAGTATCGGGATAGACTACGGGCAGTACTTC; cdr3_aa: CASSIGIDYGQYF
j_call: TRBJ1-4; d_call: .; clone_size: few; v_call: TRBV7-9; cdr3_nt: TGTGCCAGCAGTGAGGGGGGGGATCGAGGTGAAAAACTGTTTTTT; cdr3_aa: CASSEGGDRGEKLFF
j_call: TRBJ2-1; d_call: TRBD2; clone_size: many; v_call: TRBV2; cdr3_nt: TGTGCCAACGGGAGGTCACCCTACAATGAGCAGTTCTTC; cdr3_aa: CANGRSPYNEQFF
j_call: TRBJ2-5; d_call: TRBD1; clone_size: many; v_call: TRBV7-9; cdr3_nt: TGTGCCAGCAGCCCGGGACAGGACCAAGAGACCCAGTACTTC; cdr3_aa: CASSPGQDQETQYF
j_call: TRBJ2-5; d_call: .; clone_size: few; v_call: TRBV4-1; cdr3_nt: TGCGCCAGCAGCCAAGTTCTAGCCGGGGAGACCCAGTACTTC; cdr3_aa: CASSQVLAGETQYF
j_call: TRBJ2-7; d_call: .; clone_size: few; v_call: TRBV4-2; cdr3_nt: TGTGCCAGCAGCGATCGGTTCGGGAAATCCAGCGAGCAGTACTTC; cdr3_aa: CASSDRFGKSSEQYF
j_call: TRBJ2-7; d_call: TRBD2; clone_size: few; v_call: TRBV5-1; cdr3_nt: TGCGCCAGCAGCTCCGAGCGGGAGGGCCGCGAGCAGTACTTC; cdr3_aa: CASSSEREGREQYF
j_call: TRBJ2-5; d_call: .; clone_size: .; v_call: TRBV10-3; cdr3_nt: TGTGCCATCAGTCCGGCCCGGGAGTCTCGGGAGACCCAGTACTTC; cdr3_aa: CAISPARESRETQYF
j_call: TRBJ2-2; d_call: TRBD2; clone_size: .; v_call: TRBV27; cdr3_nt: TGTGCCAGCAGTCTTACGCCGGGACTAGCGGGAGGATGGGACACCGGGGAGCTGTTTTTT; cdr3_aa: CASSLTPGLAGGWDTGELFF
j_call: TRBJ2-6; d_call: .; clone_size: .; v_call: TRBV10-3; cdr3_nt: TGTGCCATCAGTACCACCCCCATCTCTGGGGCCAACGTCCTGACTTTC; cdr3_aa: CAISTTPISGANVLTF
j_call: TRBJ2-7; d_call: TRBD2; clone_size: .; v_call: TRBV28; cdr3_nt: TGTGCCAGCAGTTTCCTCCTGAGTGCTAGCGGGAGGACACTCTCCTACGAGCAGTACTTC; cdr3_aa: CASSFLLSASGRTLSYEQYF